The 5 T cell receptor beta chains below come from one sample, sequenced in a study of PD-1 blockade in classical Hodgkin lymphoma. Time point here: cycle 4 day 1 (C4D1), after five to seven weeks of nivolumab. All patients relapsed after autologous stem cell transplantation, and brentuximab vedotin exposure varied. Clones were read by immunoSEQ multiplex PCR, and TCRdb kept only the in-frame ones, dropping some. The sample shows around 92,000 clones, 75% to 85% of them seen only once. Sequences were derived from peripheral blood mononuclear cells (PBMCs), sampled before the fourth cycle of nivolumab. The receptors here all came from a human donor with classical Hodgkin lymphoma.

The chain is built from TRBV27 and TRBJ2-3; TRBD2 matches 10 bases. In germline, CDR1 is MNHEY, CDR2 SMNVEV (reference sequence). The CDR3 is made up of 16 amino acids. V shed 0 bases, J shed 2 bases, and the junction held 2 bases outside the gene matches. The CDR3 DNA follows: TGTGCCAGCAGTTTATCTGGACTAGCGGTCACAGATACGCAGTATTTT. This gives the protein CASSLSGLAVTDTQYF.

This clone has just a few counts. This chain links TRBV27 with TRBJ2-7; 12 nucleotides line up with TRBD1. The V and J ends lost 6 bases and 4 bases, in that order; junction bases with no gene match: 10. From germline, CDR1 is MNHEY and CDR2 SMNVEV (reference sequence). The length of the CDR3 is 16 residues. The CDR3 loop is CASRLTPGQGAYEQYF. The CDR3 region has the DNA TGTGCCAGCAGATTGACCCCGGGACAGGGGGCATACGAGCAGTACTTC.

The rearrangement uses TRBV2 and TRBJ2-7; D gene ambiguous. The germline V and J ends were trimmed by 4 bases and 7 bases, with 14 bases remaining between them. Germline values: CDR1 SNHLY, CDR2 FYNNEI. The length of the CDR3 is 13 residues. The CDR3 sequence: CASSVGIHGEQYF. In nucleotides, the CDR3 is TGTGCCAGCAGTGTAGGGATCCATGGGGAGCAGTACTTC.

The chain uses TRBV19 and TRBJ1-1, with a weak D call TRBD1 (5 bases). The germline V gene encodes CDR1 LNHDA and CDR2 SQIVND (reference sequence). Trimming took 7 bases from V and 5 from J, leaving 17 bases between them. This CDR3 region has 14 residues. The CDR3 loop reads CASIPPQGWTEAFF. The CDR3 DNA sequence: TGTGCCAGTATCCCCCCCCAGGGATGGACTGAAGCTTTCTTT.

This chain uses TRBV6-1 with TRBJ1-1, with no clear D. Germline V gene sequence: CDR1 MNHNS, CDR2 SASEGT. V was trimmed by 6 bases and J by 3 bases, leaving 11 bases between them. This CDR3 has 13 amino acids. This CDR3 reads CASSPGRDTEAFF. CDR3 bases: TGTGCCAGCAGCCCCGGGAGAGACACTGAAGCTTTCTTT.